This section outlines one T cell receptor (beta chain) sequence together with its context. Only in-frame clones appear in the TCRdb table, and some are missing; sequencing was by immunoSEQ multiplex PCR. The sample lists around 40,000 clones, 90% occurring once. The record originates from a study of T cell changes during pregnancy in multiple sclerosis. Trimming at V came to 4 bases and at J to 1 base, leaving 3 bases not matched to a gene. From germline, CDR1 is MNHEY and CDR2 SVGAGI. This CDR3 comprises 15 residues. The sample in question was CD4+ T cells from peripheral blood mononuclear cells, obtained in the first trimester of pregnancy. J is TRBJ2-3 and V is TRBV6-5; 9 bases match TRBD2. This receptor was taken from a female donor in good health, enrolled as a control in a pregnancy study. In DNA form, the CDR3 reads TGTGCCAGCAGTTCAGGACTAGCGCGCACAGATACGCAGTATTTT. This gives the protein CASSSGLARTDTQYF.